A single sample gave rise to the 22 T cell receptor beta chains below, sequenced in a study of shared clonotypes between healthy human individuals. Measured with immunoSEQ multiplex PCR; TCRdb has only the in-frame clones, and not every one. The table records around 2.3 million clones, approximately 94% of them present only once. Sequenced: naive CD4+ T cells sorted from blood. The subset here: CD45RA+ positively selected. These TCRs come from a man between 18 and 35 years old in good health.

This rearrangement joins TRBV21-1 to TRBJ1-5. TRBV21-1 is noted as a pseudogene. The CDR3 totals 16 residues. DNA for the CDR3: TGTGCCAGCAGCCAAAAGGGATACAGCCACAATCAGCCCCAGCATTTT. It specifies CASSQKGYSHNQPQHF.

This clone is a singleton in its sample. The chain is built from TRBV11-3 and TRBJ2-3; no firm D call. The CDR3 length is 14 residues. Trimming stripped 5 bases from V and 3 bases from J, with 12 bases between. From germline, CDR1 is SGHNT and CDR2 YENEEA. This CDR3 is CASSPGLETDTQYF. Here the CDR3 DNA reads TGTGCCAGCAGCCCCGGCCTAGAGACAGATACGCAGTATTTT.

This sequence joins TRBV18 and TRBJ1-2; D gene unclear. Trimming left V 2 bases short and J 1 base short, with 11 bases between. CDR3 length equals 15 residues. CDR1 KGHSH and CDR2 LQKENI come from the germline V gene. The CDR3 protein is CASSPTEGYNYGYTF. The CDR3 coding sequence is TGTGCCAGCTCACCAACGGAAGGGTATAACTATGGCTACACCTTC.

The rearrangement joins TRBV18 to TRBJ2-7; 9 bases fit TRBD2. The CDR3 is 15 residues long. The ends lost 0 bases at V and 3 bases at J; junction bases unmatched: 3. Per the germline V gene, CDR1 is KGHSH and CDR2 is LQKENI. CDR3 in DNA: TGTGCCAGCTCACCACCGAGCGGGGGGTACTACGAGCAGTACTTC. It codes for CASSPPSGGYYEQYF. Supplemented by reference TRBV18 and TRBJ2-7, the full variable domain reads NAGVMQNPRHLVRRRGQEARLRCSPMKGHSHVYWYRQLPEEGLKFMVYLQKENIIDESGMPKERFSAEFPKEGPSILRIQQVVRGDSAAYFCASSPPSGGYYEQYFGPGTRLTVT.

The CDR3, as DNA: TGTGCCAGCAGTGCCATGCGGGCAGACTCTGGAAACACCATATATTTT. Encoded protein: CASSAMRADSGNTIYF. This chain joins TRBV6-1 and TRBJ1-3; no firm D call. The V end lost 4 bases, the J end lost 0 bases, and 13 bases lay between the germline ends. CDR1 is MNHNS and CDR2 is SASEGT in the germline V gene. This CDR3 spans 16 amino acids.

Notes on this clone: This sequence may be a read error, since a much larger clone differs from it by one base. Other DNA sequences within the sample encode an identical CDR3. V and J are TRBV5-1 and TRBJ1-1, with TRBD1 identical over 8 bases. CDR3 length: 14 amino acids. Germline CDR1 and CDR2: SGHRS and YFSETQ. The CDR3 nucleotides are TGCGCCAGCAGCTTGGGACAGGGGAACGCTGAAGCTTTCTTT. Amino acids: CASSLGQGNAEAFF. The full variable domain, its missing parts supplied by reference TRBV5-1 and TRBJ1-1, is KAGVTQTPRYLIKTRGQQVTLSCSPISGHRSVSWYQQTPGQGLQFLFEYFSETQRNKGNFPGRFSGRQFSNSRSEMNVSTLELGDSALYLCASSLGQGNAEAFFGQGTRLTVV.

This chain uses TRBV10-3 with TRBJ2-5; D may be TRBD1 (5 bases). CDR3 size: 13 residues. V was shortened by 4 bases and J by 7 bases, with 13 bases between the two germline ends. CDR1 is ENHRY and CDR2 is SYGVKD in the germline V gene. The CDR3 protein is CAISGSIQGTQYF. The CDR3 DNA reads TGTGCCATCAGTGGTTCAATTCAGGGGACCCAGTACTTC.

V and J are TRBV10-3 and TRBJ2-2; TRBD2 agrees at 11 bases. Trimming took 0 bases from V and 3 from J; bases not matched to a gene: 3. From germline, CDR1 is ENHRY and CDR2 SYGVKD. The CDR3 consists of 17 residues. The CDR3 protein is CAISESKLAGDTGELFF. CDR3 DNA sequence: TGTGCCATCAGTGAGTCGAAACTAGCGGGGGACACCGGGGAGCTGTTTTTT.

The count of this clone is one. V is TRBV11-2 and J is TRBJ2-7; 8 bases line up with TRBD2. Per the germline V gene, CDR1 is SGHAT and CDR2 is FQNNGV. The CDR3 loop spans 14 amino acids. Germline trimming cut 4 bases from V and 6 bases from J; bases unmatched to any gene: 8. The CDR3 loop is CASSSGLVSGEQYF. In DNA, the CDR3 is TGTGCCAGCAGCTCGGGACTAGTCTCCGGCGAGCAGTACTTC.

On this clone itself: Within the sample, other DNA sequences also encode this same CDR3. The chain uses TRBV5-1 and TRBJ2-2; unclear D gene. The germline gives CDR1 SGHRS, CDR2 YFSETQ. The CDR3 is 14 amino acids. V was cut by 2 bases and J by 2 bases, with 7 bases left in between. The CDR3 region has the DNA TGCGCCAGCAGCTTAAGCGCAAACACCGGGGAGCTGTTTTTT. Translating gives CASSLSANTGELFF.

This clone was observed a single time. The rearrangement uses TRBV6-1 and TRBJ2-3; 7 nucleotides agree with TRBD1. The length of the CDR3 is 15 residues. Germline V gene lookup returns CDR1 MNHNS and CDR2 SASEGT. Trimming at V came to 6 bases and at J to 2 bases, leaving 8 bases not matched to a gene. The CDR3 coding sequence is TGTGCCAGCAGGAGAGACAGGGACAACACAGATACGCAGTATTTT. Amino acid sequence: CASRRDRDNTDTQYF.

With respect to this clone: Germline and junction disagree at one end, which may indicate a read error. The chain employs TRBV7-7 and TRBJ1-3, with 9 nucleotides matching TRBD1. CDR1 SSHAT and CDR2 FNYEAQ come from the germline V gene (reference sequence). The CDR3 runs to 15 residues. The CDR3 region has the DNA TGTGCTAGCAGCCAAGGACAGGGGAAGAAAAACACCATATATTTT. Its translation: CASSQGQGKKNTIYF.

The V call is TRBV28, the J call TRBJ1-6; D is undetermined. The CDR3 extends over 16 amino acids. The V end lost 1 base, the J end lost 0 bases, and 7 bases lay between the germline ends. Germline CDR1 and CDR2: MDHEN and SYDVKM. The DNA of the CDR3 is TGTGCCAGCAGTTTATATCCGAGCTCCTATAATTCACCCCTCCACTTT. Translation gives CASSLYPSSYNSPLHF.

CDR3: CASRSSGTYEQFF. CDR3 nucleotides: TGTGCCAGCAGGTCTAGCGGGACGTATGAGCAGTTCTTC. The chain carries TRBV6-5 and TRBJ2-1, with 9 bases matching TRBD2. CDR3 length: 13 amino acids. The junction had 5 bases not matched to a gene; V was cut back by 6 bases and J by 8 bases. Germline loops: CDR1 MNHEY, CDR2 SVGAGI.

The chain employs TRBV5-6 and TRBJ2-2, with D unclear. Germline-derived CDR1 and CDR2 are SGHDT and YYEEEE. This CDR3 has 16 amino acids. Trimming stripped 1 base from V and 1 base from J, with 11 bases between. The CDR3 reads CASSLSGTVNTGELFF. CDR3 nucleotide sequence: TGTGCCAGCAGCTTGTCAGGAACGGTGAACACCGGGGAGCTGTTTTTT.

V usage is TRBV18 and J usage is TRBJ1-6; the D gene is possibly TRBD1 (5 bases). In germline, CDR1 is KGHSH, CDR2 LQKENI. The ends were cut back, 4 bases at V and 7 bases at J, with 14 bases in the middle. CDR3 length: 15 residues. The CDR3 reads CASSQGPPRNSPLHF. The CDR3 DNA reads as TGTGCCAGCTCACAGGGGCCTCCTCGGAATTCACCCCTCCACTTT.

The chain uses TRBV28 and TRBJ2-1, with D tentatively TRBD1 (6 bases). The V end was cut by 7 bases, the J end by 8 bases, with 21 bases between. CDR1 and CDR2 (germline): MDHEN, SYDVKM. This CDR3 has 15 amino acids. The CDR3 DNA follows: TGTGCCAGCACCGGTACAGGGTTCCTAGGGGATGAGCAGTTCTTC. Its translation is CASTGTGFLGDEQFF.

V gene TRBV5-1 combines with J gene TRBJ2-3, with 12 bases that match TRBD1. Trimming cost V 3 bases and J 4 bases; bases outside gene matches: 6. Germline CDR1 reads SGHRS; CDR2 reads YFSETQ. This CDR3 comprises 16 residues. The CDR3 DNA reads as TGCGCCAGCAGCTGGGGACAGGGGGCCGGAGCAGATACGCAGTATTTT. Translation gives CASSWGQGAGADTQYF.

As regards this clone: Sequence at one end of the junction differs from germline and may be a read error. In DNA form, the CDR3 reads TGTGCTAGCAGCTTAGGCCAGAAACCCTCACAAGAGACCCAGTACTTC. Translation: CASSLGQKPSQETQYF. The V and J genes are TRBV7-7 and TRBJ2-5; D remains unclear. The CDR3 consists of 16 residues. Looked up from germline, CDR1 is SSHAT and CDR2 is FNYEAQ (reference sequence). Full variable domain (rest looked up from reference TRBV7-7 and TRBJ2-5): GAGVSQSPRYKVTKRGQDVTLRCDPISSHATLYWYQQALGQGPEFLTYFNYEAQPDKSGLPSDRFSAERPEGSISTLTIQRTEQRDSAMYRCASSLGQKPSQETQYFGPGTRLLVL.

In regard to this clone: This sample also contains other DNA sequences that code for the same CDR3. This rearrangement joins TRBV7-8 to TRBJ2-3; D may be TRBD1 (5 bases). The germline V and J ends were trimmed by 1 base and 3 bases, with 8 bases remaining between them. Germline CDR1 is SGHVS and CDR2 is FQNEAQ. The CDR3 spans 14 residues. The CDR3 DNA reads TGTGCCAGCAGCTTAGGGCAGGGAACAGATACGCAGTATTTT. Translated: CASSLGQGTDTQYF.

This rearrangement joins TRBV11-3 to TRBJ1-1; D unclear. V lost 1 base and J 1 base, leaving 4 bases between the germline ends. There are 13 residues in the CDR3. CDR1 SGHNT and CDR2 YENEEA come from the germline V gene. CDR3 sequence reads: CASSLVPNTEAFF. CDR3 bases: TGTGCCAGCAGCTTAGTACCGAACACTGAAGCTTTCTTT.

The rearrangement joins TRBV4-1 to TRBJ2-7, with D perhaps given as TRBD1 or TRBD2 (5 bases each). Trimming stripped 3 bases from V and 0 bases from J, with 18 bases between. Germline V gene data show CDR1 as MGHRA and CDR2 as YSYEKL. The CDR3 has 17 amino acids. The CDR3 sequence is CASSHVGGTASSYEQYF. CDR3 DNA sequence: TGCGCCAGCAGCCATGTGGGTGGGACGGCGAGCTCCTACGAGCAGTACTTC.